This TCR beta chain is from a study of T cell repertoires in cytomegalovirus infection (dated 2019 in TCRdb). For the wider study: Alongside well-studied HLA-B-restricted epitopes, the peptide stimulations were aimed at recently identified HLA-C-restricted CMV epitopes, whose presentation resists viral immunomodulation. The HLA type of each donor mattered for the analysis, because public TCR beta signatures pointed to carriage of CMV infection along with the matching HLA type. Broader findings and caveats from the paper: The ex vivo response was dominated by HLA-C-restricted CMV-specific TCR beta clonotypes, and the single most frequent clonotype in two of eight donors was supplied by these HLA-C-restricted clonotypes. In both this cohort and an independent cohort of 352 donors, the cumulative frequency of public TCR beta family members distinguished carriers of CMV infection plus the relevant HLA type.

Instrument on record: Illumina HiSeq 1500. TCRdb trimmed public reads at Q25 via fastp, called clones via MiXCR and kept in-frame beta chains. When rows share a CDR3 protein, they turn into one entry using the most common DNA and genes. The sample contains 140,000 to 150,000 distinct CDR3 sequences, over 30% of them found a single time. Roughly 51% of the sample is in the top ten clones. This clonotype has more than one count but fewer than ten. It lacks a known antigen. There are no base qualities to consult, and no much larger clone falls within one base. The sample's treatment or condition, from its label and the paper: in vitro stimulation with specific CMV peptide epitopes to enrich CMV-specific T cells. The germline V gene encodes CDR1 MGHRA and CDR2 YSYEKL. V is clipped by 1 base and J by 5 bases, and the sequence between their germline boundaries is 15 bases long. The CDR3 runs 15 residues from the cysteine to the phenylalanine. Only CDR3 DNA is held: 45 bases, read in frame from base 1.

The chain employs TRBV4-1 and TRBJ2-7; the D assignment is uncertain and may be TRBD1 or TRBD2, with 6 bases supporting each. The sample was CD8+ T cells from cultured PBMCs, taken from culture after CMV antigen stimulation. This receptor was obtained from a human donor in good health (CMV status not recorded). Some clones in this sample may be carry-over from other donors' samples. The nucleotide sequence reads TGCGCCAGCAGCCAAGTGGGGGGCAGGGACGACGAGCAGTACTTC. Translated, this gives CASSQVGGRDDEQYF.